These 11 T cell receptor beta chains were all obtained from the same sample, sequenced in a study of control samples from healthy donors and cancer patients. Here immunoSEQ multiplex PCR was the method, and the copy in TCRdb shows in-frame clones only, minus some. The table lists 75,000 or so clones, more than 70% of them singletons. The sample comprised PBMCs. Source of these receptors: a man in his sixties with colorectal cancer.

The chain has TRBV30 and TRBJ1-1, with D possibly matching TRBD1 (5 bases). Trimming cost V 3 bases and J 1 base, with 9 bases left between them. The CDR3 spans 13 residues. Germline values: CDR1 GTSNPN, CDR2 SVGIG (reference sequence). CDR3 in amino acids: CAWRIRGNTEAFF. The CDR3 nucleotides read TGTGCCTGGAGAATTAGGGGGAACACTGAAGCTTTCTTT. The complete variable domain, with remaining parts taken from reference TRBV30 and TRBJ1-1, reads SQTIHQWPATLVQPVGSPLSLECTVEGTSNPNLYWYRQAAGRGLQLLFYSVGIGQISSEVPQNLSASRPQDRQFILSSKKLLLSDSGFYLCAWRIRGNTEAFFGQGTRLTVV.

V gene TRBV14 combines with J gene TRBJ2-7; D perhaps matches TRBD1 (6 bases). The CDR3 covers 16 residues. Trimming removed 3 bases at V and 4 bases at J, with 19 bases between. Germline CDR1 and CDR2: SGHDN and FVKESK. CDR3 amino acids: CASSHRVQGRRYEQYF. For the CDR3, the DNA is TGTGCCAGCAGCCACCGGGTACAGGGAAGAAGATACGAGCAGTACTTC.

The rearrangement joins TRBV27 to TRBJ1-5, with D perhaps matching TRBD1 (5 bases). This CDR3 contains 15 residues. Looked up from germline, CDR1 is MNHEY and CDR2 is SMNVEV (reference sequence). V was pared by 5 bases and J by 0 bases, with 11 bases between. The CDR3 nucleotides read TGTGCCAGCAGTCCAATGACAGCTAGCAATCAGCCCCAGCATTTT. As protein: CASSPMTASNQPQHF.

The chain combines TRBV6-1 with TRBJ2-5; 12 bases align to TRBD2. Germline V CDR1 and CDR2: MNHNS, SASEGT. V was pared by 3 bases and J by 6 bases, with 2 bases of the junction left unmatched. This CDR3 contains 14 residues. The CDR3 coding sequence is TGTGCCAGCAGTGAGGGACTAGCGGGCCAGACCCAGTACTTC. As protein: CASSEGLAGQTQYF.

This chain uses TRBV24-1 with TRBJ2-5; 9 bases match TRBD2. Germline V gives CDR1 KGHDR, CDR2 SFDVKD. There are 15 residues in the CDR3. V lost 4 bases and J lost 1; bases outside the gene matches: 3. CDR3 nucleotide sequence: TGTGCCACCAGTGACCCAGCGGGGGGCCAAGAGACCCAGTACTTC. It is translated as CATSDPAGGQETQYF.

The V gene is TRBV6-2 or TRBV6-3, the J gene TRBJ2-7; TRBD1 or TRBD2 may be the D gene (5 bases each). Trimming stripped 2 bases from V and 1 base from J, with 9 bases between. In germline, CDR1 is MNHEY, CDR2 SVGEGT. This CDR3 spans 14 amino acids. The CDR3 here is CASSYPGLSYEQYF. The CDR3 region has the DNA TGTGCCAGCAGTTACCCGGGGCTATCCTACGAGCAGTACTTC.

The gene calls are TRBV7-2 and TRBJ1-4; D possibly corresponds to TRBD1 (5 bases). From germline, CDR1 is SGHTA and CDR2 FQGNSA. The CDR3 length is 14 residues. V was pared by 5 bases and J by 3 bases, with 10 bases between. In DNA form, the CDR3 reads TGTGCCAGCAGCCCATCGGGGCCTAATGAAAAACTGTTTTTT. It is translated as CASSPSGPNEKLFF.

The V gene is TRBV12-3 or TRBV12-4, the J gene TRBJ2-2; D not certain. V was trimmed by 7 bases and J by 2 bases, leaving 8 bases between them. The length of the CDR3 is 13 residues. The CDR3 reads CASTPRNTGELFF. CDR3 nucleotides: TGTGCCAGCACCCCTAGAAACACCGGGGAGCTGTTTTTT.

The rearrangement uses TRBV5-1 and TRBJ2-2; 7 nucleotides match TRBD1. The CDR3 extends over 16 amino acids. Germline V gene sequence: CDR1 SGHRS, CDR2 YFSETQ. The trim removed 4 bases at V and 0 bases at J, leaving 6 bases unmatched. The CDR3 reads CASSETGTANTGELFF. The CDR3 DNA reads as TGCGCCAGCAGCGAAACCGGGACAGCGAACACCGGGGAGCTGTTTTTT.

This chain connects TRBV7-2 to TRBJ1-6; 8 positions agree with TRBD1. CDR1 is SGHTA and CDR2 is FQGNSA in the germline V gene. J was trimmed by 5 bases and V by 5 bases; bases with no gene match: 5. CDR3 size: 15 residues. The CDR3 spells CASSRQGLNNSPLHF. DNA for the CDR3: TGTGCCAGCAGCAGACAGGGGTTAAATAATTCACCCCTCCACTTT.

This clone was observed a single time. This chain links TRBV11-3 with TRBJ2-3; D may correspond to TRBD1 or TRBD2 (5 bases each). V lost 3 bases to trimming and J lost 5 bases, with 9 bases between them. CDR1 and CDR2 (germline): SGHNT, YENEEA. CDR3 length: 13 residues. For the CDR3, the DNA is TGTGCCAGCAGCTTCGGGGCGGGAGATACGCAGTATTTT. Its protein is CASSFGAGDTQYF.